The rows below give T cell receptor beta chains drawn from one sample of a study of T cells after yellow fever vaccination. MiXCR was run by TCRdb on the 5' RACE reads, yielding one entry per CDR3 protein. Of more than 95,000 distinct CDR3 sequences in the sample, around 7.4% were seen once. Material: CD4+ T cells sorted from PBMCs, obtained 10 days after the first yellow fever vaccination. The receptors originated from a man aged 18-30 years who received the YFV17D yellow fever vaccine. CDR3s include the opening cysteine and the closing phenylalanine or tryptophan. The order of the fields is clone size, J gene, D gene, V gene, CDR3 protein, CDR3 DNA. D genes are given only for firm matches. Size tells how often a clone was seen (once, few, many) or the class of an expanded clone, and some rows leave it out.

abundance: many
j_gene: TRBJ2-3
d_gene: NA
v_gene: TRBV7-9
CDR3aa: CASSFQQPTDTQYF
CDR3nt: TGTGCCAGCAGCTTCCAGCAGCCTACAGATACGCAGTATTTT

abundance: many
j_gene: TRBJ1-5
d_gene: NA
v_gene: TRBV24-1
CDR3aa: CATSDFGRDKHQPQHF
CDR3nt: TGTGCCACCAGTGATTTCGGCCGGGACAAGCATCAGCCCCAGCATTTT

abundance: many
j_gene: TRBJ2-5
d_gene: NA
v_gene: TRBV5-6
CDR3aa: CASSSLGKADQETQYF
CDR3nt: TGTGCCAGCAGCTCGCTCGGGAAGGCAGACCAAGAGACCCAGTACTTC

abundance: many
j_gene: TRBJ1-3
d_gene: TRBD1
v_gene: TRBV5-1
CDR3aa: CASSQGQGAGNTIYF
CDR3nt: TGCGCCAGCAGCCAGGGACAGGGAGCTGGAAACACCATATATTTT

abundance: many
j_gene: TRBJ2-5
d_gene: NA
v_gene: TRBV5-1
CDR3aa: CASSLLAQKETQYF
CDR3nt: TGCGCCAGCAGCTTGCTAGCACAGAAAGAGACCCAGTACTTC

abundance: many
j_gene: TRBJ2-5
d_gene: NA
v_gene: TRBV7-2
CDR3aa: CASGGYQETQYF
CDR3nt: TGTGCCAGCGGGGGGTACCAAGAGACCCAGTACTTC

abundance: NA
j_gene: TRBJ1-2
d_gene: TRBD1
v_gene: TRBV29-1
CDR3aa: CSVRDRANYGYTF
CDR3nt: TGCAGCGTCAGGGACAGAGCTAACTATGGCTACACCTTC

abundance: few
j_gene: TRBJ2-2
d_gene: NA
v_gene: TRBV10-3
CDR3aa: CAISPGHISNTGELFF
CDR3nt: TGTGCCATCTCCCCGGGACACATTTCGAACACCGGGGAGCTGTTTTTT

abundance: many
j_gene: TRBJ1-1
d_gene: NA
v_gene: TRBV7-2
CDR3aa: CASRWTVRPEAFF
CDR3nt: TGTGCCAGCAGATGGACAGTCCGGCCTGAAGCTTTCTTT

abundance: many
j_gene: TRBJ1-1
d_gene: NA
v_gene: TRBV6-5
CDR3aa: CASYRRTEAFF
CDR3nt: TGTGCCAGCTATAGGAGGACTGAAGCTTTCTTT

abundance: NA
j_gene: TRBJ2-3
d_gene: TRBD1
v_gene: TRBV5-1
CDR3aa: CASSPRTGISDTQYF
CDR3nt: TGCGCCAGCAGCCCCCGGACAGGGATATCAGATACGCAGTATTTT

abundance: many
j_gene: TRBJ2-1
d_gene: NA
v_gene: TRBV27
CDR3aa: CASSSGSSYNEQFF
CDR3nt: TGTGCCAGCAGTTCAGGGAGCTCCTACAATGAGCAGTTCTTC

abundance: many
j_gene: TRBJ2-3
d_gene: TRBD1
v_gene: TRBV2
CDR3aa: CASRPGQGTDTQYF
CDR3nt: TGTGCCAGCAGGCCGGGACAGGGCACAGATACGCAGTATTTT

abundance: few
j_gene: TRBJ1-5
d_gene: TRBD1
v_gene: TRBV6-5
CDR3aa: CASSYPPKTGFGNQPQHF
CDR3nt: TGTGCCAGCAGTTACCCCCCCAAGACAGGGTTTGGCAATCAGCCCCAGCATTTT

abundance: few
j_gene: TRBJ2-1
d_gene: TRBD2
v_gene: TRBV12-3/TRBV12-4
CDR3aa: CASSFPRTSGGADEQFF
CDR3nt: TGTGCCAGCAGTTTCCCGCGGACTAGCGGGGGGGCGGATGAGCAGTTCTTC

abundance: many
j_gene: TRBJ2-3
d_gene: TRBD1
v_gene: TRBV27
CDR3aa: CASSLLCLTGWTDTQYF
CDR3nt: TGTGCCAGCAGTTTATTGTGTTTGACAGGGTGGACAGATACGCAGTATTTT

abundance: many
j_gene: TRBJ1-2
d_gene: NA
v_gene: TRBV5-1
CDR3aa: CASSLALNNYGYTF
CDR3nt: TGCGCCAGCAGCTTGGCCCTGAATAACTATGGCTACACCTTC

abundance: NA
j_gene: TRBJ2-6
d_gene: TRBD1
v_gene: TRBV7-8
CDR3aa: CASSLVGGTGIGANVLTF
CDR3nt: TGTGCCAGCAGCTTGGTGGGCGGGACAGGGATCGGGGCCAACGTCCTGACTTTC

abundance: many
j_gene: TRBJ1-2
d_gene: NA
v_gene: TRBV12-3/TRBV12-4
CDR3aa: CASSLILGGYTF
CDR3nt: TGTGCCAGCAGTTTAATCCTCGGTGGCTACACCTTC

abundance: many
j_gene: TRBJ1-1
d_gene: NA
v_gene: TRBV7-2
CDR3aa: CASSLSTVLGTEAFF
CDR3nt: TGTGCCAGCAGCTTGTCTACGGTTTTGGGTACTGAAGCTTTCTTT

abundance: few
j_gene: TRBJ2-3
d_gene: NA
v_gene: TRBV4-1
CDR3aa: CASSQEKGLVTDTQYF
CDR3nt: TGCGCCAGCAGCCAAGAGAAGGGGCTGGTCACAGATACGCAGTATTTT

abundance: many
j_gene: TRBJ2-2
d_gene: NA
v_gene: TRBV3-1
CDR3aa: CASNPGRWGRTGELFF
CDR3nt: TGTGCCAGCAACCCCGGCCGCTGGGGAAGGACCGGGGAGCTGTTTTTT

abundance: many
j_gene: TRBJ1-1
d_gene: NA
v_gene: TRBV27
CDR3aa: CASRGHHSNTEAFF
CDR3nt: TGTGCCAGCAGAGGACACCATTCGAACACTGAAGCTTTCTTT

abundance: many
j_gene: TRBJ1-1
d_gene: NA
v_gene: TRBV12-3/TRBV12-4
CDR3aa: CASRLLVGTEAFF
CDR3nt: TGTGCCAGCAGGCTTTTGGTAGGCACTGAAGCTTTCTTT

abundance: many
j_gene: TRBJ2-3
d_gene: NA
v_gene: TRBV6-2/TRBV6-3
CDR3aa: CASSYRDLTDTQYF
CDR3nt: TGTGCCAGCAGCTACAGGGACCTCACAGATACGCAGTATTTT

abundance: many
j_gene: TRBJ2-3
d_gene: NA
v_gene: TRBV5-1
CDR3aa: CASSLGWSAYF
CDR3nt: TGCGCCAGCAGCTTGGGGTGGTCAGCGTATTTT

abundance: many
j_gene: TRBJ2-1
d_gene: NA
v_gene: TRBV12-3/TRBV12-4
CDR3aa: CASTPARFSYNEQFF
CDR3nt: TGTGCCAGCACCCCAGCACGGTTCTCCTACAATGAGCAGTTCTTC

abundance: many
j_gene: TRBJ2-7
d_gene: NA
v_gene: TRBV20-1
CDR3aa: CSAMGGVDEQYF
CDR3nt: TGCAGTGCTATGGGTGGGGTCGACGAGCAGTACTTC

abundance: many
j_gene: TRBJ1-1
d_gene: TRBD1
v_gene: TRBV3-1
CDR3aa: CASSHTQGMNTEAFF
CDR3nt: TGTGCCAGCAGCCACACACAGGGGATGAACACTGAAGCTTTCTTT

abundance: many
j_gene: TRBJ2-5
d_gene: TRBD1
v_gene: TRBV7-9
CDR3aa: CASSYIRTGQETQYF
CDR3nt: TGTGCCAGCAGCTATATCCGGACAGGGCAAGAGACCCAGTACTTC

abundance: NA
j_gene: TRBJ1-1
d_gene: NA
v_gene: TRBV6-5
CDR3aa: CASSYAGGNTEAFF
CDR3nt: TGTGCCAGCAGTTACGCAGGTGGGAACACTGAAGCTTTCTTT

abundance: many
j_gene: TRBJ1-2
d_gene: TRBD1
v_gene: TRBV6-5
CDR3aa: CASSLSRGQANYGYTF
CDR3nt: TGTGCCAGCAGTTTATCCAGGGGGCAAGCTAACTATGGCTACACCTTC

abundance: NA
j_gene: TRBJ1-2
d_gene: NA
v_gene: TRBV12-3/TRBV12-4
CDR3aa: CASSPSVGGPGYTF
CDR3nt: TGTGCCAGCAGCCCAAGTGTCGGGGGACCTGGCTACACCTTC

abundance: many
j_gene: TRBJ2-7
d_gene: TRBD1
v_gene: TRBV28
CDR3aa: CASSFVRTGDYPSYEQYF
CDR3nt: TGTGCCAGCAGTTTTGTCCGGACAGGGGATTATCCATCCTACGAGCAGTACTTC

abundance: many
j_gene: TRBJ2-7
d_gene: NA
v_gene: TRBV7-2
CDR3aa: CASSLDGASEQYF
CDR3nt: TGTGCCAGCAGCCTCGACGGGGCCAGCGAGCAGTACTTC

abundance: many
j_gene: TRBJ2-5
d_gene: NA
v_gene: TRBV5-1
CDR3aa: CATNRGTTQETQYF
CDR3nt: TGCGCCACCAATAGGGGGACTACCCAAGAGACCCAGTACTTC

abundance: NA
j_gene: TRBJ1-2
d_gene: NA
v_gene: TRBV6-5
CDR3aa: CASSPRRTVNYGYTF
CDR3nt: TGTGCCAGCAGTCCGAGGCGGACAGTCAACTATGGCTACACCTTC

abundance: many
j_gene: TRBJ2-2
d_gene: NA
v_gene: TRBV5-1
CDR3aa: CASSLVTTGVGELFF
CDR3nt: TGCGCCAGCAGCTTGGTAACGACTGGGGTCGGGGAGCTGTTTTTT

abundance: few
j_gene: TRBJ1-4
d_gene: NA
v_gene: TRBV12-3/TRBV12-4
CDR3aa: CASSFWREKLFF
CDR3nt: TGTGCCAGCAGTTTTTGGCGCGAAAAACTGTTTTTT

abundance: many
j_gene: TRBJ2-5
d_gene: NA
v_gene: TRBV7-2
CDR3aa: CASSFQGQETQYF
CDR3nt: TGCGCCAGCAGCTTCCAGGGCCAAGAGACCCAGTACTTC

abundance: many
j_gene: TRBJ2-7
d_gene: NA
v_gene: TRBV7-2
CDR3aa: CASSTGPYEQYF
CDR3nt: TGTGCCAGCAGCACGGGACCCTACGAGCAGTACTTC

abundance: many
j_gene: TRBJ2-5
d_gene: TRBD2
v_gene: TRBV6-5
CDR3aa: CASSFQELAGGRETQYF
CDR3nt: TGTGCCAGCAGTTTCCAAGAACTAGCGGGGGGGAGGGAGACCCAGTACTTC

abundance: many
j_gene: TRBJ2-5
d_gene: NA
v_gene: TRBV18
CDR3aa: CASSPLRGGQETQYF
CDR3nt: TGTGCCAGCTCACCGCTACGAGGAGGGCAAGAGACCCAGTACTTC

abundance: many
j_gene: TRBJ1-5
d_gene: NA
v_gene: TRBV10-3
CDR3aa: CAMAQDLNQPQHF
CDR3nt: TGTGCCATGGCACAGGATCTCAATCAGCCCCAGCATTTT

abundance: NA
j_gene: TRBJ2-1
d_gene: NA
v_gene: TRBV5-4
CDR3aa: CASTPDGGGRNEQFF
CDR3nt: TGTGCCAGCACCCCGGATGGGGGGGGCCGCAATGAGCAGTTCTTC

abundance: many
j_gene: TRBJ2-5
d_gene: NA
v_gene: TRBV20-1
CDR3aa: CSGGQETQYF
CDR3nt: TGCAGTGGGGGCCAAGAGACCCAGTACTTC

abundance: few
j_gene: TRBJ2-5
d_gene: NA
v_gene: TRBV2
CDR3aa: CASSAGRAGQYSGF
CDR3nt: TGTGCCAGCAGTGCCGGAAGGGCAGGACAGTACAGCGGCTTC

abundance: many
j_gene: TRBJ1-1
d_gene: NA
v_gene: TRBV5-6
CDR3aa: CASSRSDGNTEAFF
CDR3nt: TGTGCCAGCAGCCGGTCGGACGGCAACACTGAAGCTTTCTTT